The 10 T cell receptor beta chains below all came from one sample that was sequenced in a study of blood T cell repertoires in COVID-19. The data were produced by immunoSEQ multiplex PCR, yet TCRdb's version contains in-frame clones alone and is incomplete. The data show about half a million clones, over 75% seen once. The material sequenced was peripheral blood. Receptors originate from a human donor in a cohort sampled during active COVID-19.

This chain connects TRBV4-2 to TRBJ1-1, with TRBD1 matching over 8 bases. The CDR3 extends over 15 amino acids. Germline values: CDR1 LGHNA, CDR2 YNFKEQ. V lost 0 bases, J lost 3 bases, and 3 bases stayed unmatched. The CDR3 DNA reads as TGTGCCAGCAGCCAAGAGACAGGGGAGGACACTGAAGCTTTCTTT. Protein sequence: CASSQETGEDTEAFF.

This clone was seen more than once but under ten times. The chain combines TRBV30 with TRBJ1-5; no firm D call. CDR1 GTSNPN and CDR2 SVGIG come from the germline V gene (reference sequence). V was trimmed by 3 bases and J by 2 bases, leaving 8 bases between them. This CDR3 is built from 13 residues. The CDR3 sequence: CAWSDTRNQPQHF. The CDR3, as DNA: TGTGCCTGGAGCGACACTCGCAATCAGCCCCAGCATTTT.

The V gene is TRBV4-3, the J gene TRBJ2-1, with D possibly being TRBD1 (5 bases). Germline values: CDR1 LGHNA, CDR2 YSLEER. Trimming shortened V by 4 bases and J by 4 bases, and 14 bases separated the two germline ends. The CDR3 consists of 15 residues. The CDR3 DNA reads as TGCGCCAGCAGCCGAATTGGACAAGGTTACAATGAGCAGTTCTTC. It codes for CASSRIGQGYNEQFF.

The chain combines TRBV7-6 with TRBJ2-2; TRBD2 is a possible D gene (5 bases). Looked up from germline, CDR1 is SGHVS and CDR2 is FNYEAQ. The CDR3 covers 13 residues. V was clipped by 5 bases and J by 6 bases, with 10 bases between them. DNA of the CDR3: TGTGCCAGCAGCCCCCCCGGGGCCGGGGAGCTGTTTTTT. Its translation: CASSPPGAGELFF.

The V gene is TRBV19, the J gene TRBJ2-3, with 9 bases lining up with TRBD2. The length of the CDR3 is 14 residues. The V and J ends lost 7 bases and 5 bases, in that order; junction bases with no gene match: 7. CDR1 is LNHDA, CDR2 SQIVND, per germline (reference sequence). The CDR3 DNA follows: TGTGCCAGTACCCTAGCGGGATATGGAGATACGCAGTATTTT. It encodes CASTLAGYGDTQYF. The whole variable domain, filled in from reference TRBV19 and TRBJ2-3, reads DGGITQSPKYLFRKEGQNVTLSCEQNLNHDAMYWYRQDPGQGLRLIYYSQIVNDFQKGDIAEGYSVSREKKESFPLTVTSAQKNPTAFYLCASTLAGYGDTQYFGPGTRLTVL.

The rearrangement links TRBV12-3 or TRBV12-4 to TRBJ1-1, with 7 bases lining up with TRBD1. This CDR3 comprises 13 residues. The V gene end was trimmed by 7 bases and the J gene end by 4 bases; junction bases not matched to a gene: 6. The CDR3 region has the DNA TGTGCCAGCATCACAGGGGTAGGCACTGAAGCTTTCTTT. Amino acids: CASITGVGTEAFF.

This clone was picked up one time. The chain combines TRBV5-5 with TRBJ2-7; D gene unclear. CDR1 and CDR2 (germline): SGHKS, YYEKEE (reference sequence). The ends were cut back, 0 bases at V and 0 bases at J, with 7 bases in the middle. The CDR3 extends over 14 amino acids. CDR3 loop: CASSLGRSSYEQYF. The CDR3 bases are TGTGCCAGCAGCTTGGGCAGAAGCTCCTACGAGCAGTACTTC.

V and J are TRBV30 and TRBJ2-7; perhaps TRBD1 as D (6 bases). The CDR3 sequence is 14 residues long. Per the germline V gene, CDR1 is GTSNPN and CDR2 is SVGIG (reference sequence). Trimming took off 2 bases at V and 1 base at J, with 12 bases between the two ends. The chain's CDR3 is CAWSMTRGSYEQYF. In nucleotides, the CDR3 is TGTGCCTGGAGTATGACCAGGGGATCCTACGAGCAGTACTTC. The full variable domain, its missing parts supplied by reference TRBV30 and TRBJ2-7, is SQTIHQWPATLVQPVGSPLSLECTVEGTSNPNLYWYRQAAGRGLQLLFYSVGIGQISSEVPQNLSASRPQDRQFILSSKKLLLSDSGFYLCAWSMTRGSYEQYFGPGTRLTVT.

The chain employs TRBV3-1 (or the pseudogene TRBV3-2) and TRBJ1-2; 10 nucleotides line up with TRBD1. The germline CDR1 and CDR2 sequences are LGHDT and YNNKEL (reference sequence). The CDR3 sequence is 13 residues long. With V trimmed by 4 bases and J by 8 bases, 4 bases remained unmatched. This CDR3 reads CASSRQGAGGYTF. The DNA for the CDR3 is TGTGCCAGCAGCCGACAGGGGGCCGGGGGCTACACCTTC.

The V call is TRBV19, the J call TRBJ2-3; 7 bases map to TRBD2. Germline CDR1 LNHDA, CDR2 SQIVND (reference sequence). J gave up 3 bases and V 5 bases, and 17 bases lay outside the gene matches. The CDR3 is 18 amino acids. CDR3 coding DNA: TGTGCCAGTAGTCCACGACAGCTCCGACTGGGGGGGACAGATACGCAGTATTTT. Translation: CASSPRQLRLGGTDTQYF.